A selection of T cell receptor beta chains follows, all from one sample in a study of T-cell memory formation after mild COVID-19. TCRdb re-called the 5' RACE reads with MiXCR, one entry per CDR3 protein. The data hold 350,000 to 450,000 distinct CDR3 sequences, with roughly 20% observed a single time. Material for sequencing was PBMCs or a T cell subset sorted from them (not recorded which). The receptors derive from an adult woman who had mild COVID-19 (a few samples of this study predate the infection). Cell type and time point are not known. Both conserved end residues are part of each CDR3. The D gene is left open where the match is weak. Clone size is stated in some rows and not others, as once, few, many or a class when expanded.

abundance: -; v_gene: TRBV7-9; d_gene: -; j_gene: TRBJ2-7; CDR3aa: CASSGLVGDDKKSYVAQYF; CDR3nt: TGTGCCAGCAGCGGATTAGTAGGGGATGATAAGAAATCTTACGTCGCGCAGTACTTC
abundance: many; v_gene: TRBV11-2; d_gene: -; j_gene: TRBJ2-5; CDR3aa: CASSLAREETQYF; CDR3nt: TGTGCCAGCAGCTTGGCCAGGGAAGAGACCCAGTACTTC
abundance: few; v_gene: TRBV18; d_gene: TRBD1; j_gene: TRBJ2-2; CDR3aa: CASSPVAGGSIGELFF; CDR3nt: TGTGCCAGCTCACCTGTGGCAGGGGGCAGCATCGGGGAGCTGTTTTTT
abundance: -; v_gene: TRBV20-1; d_gene: -; j_gene: TRBJ1-1; CDR3aa: CSLTSSGTANTEAFF; CDR3nt: TGCAGTCTCACTTCCTCAGGGACGGCGAATACTGAAGCTTTCTTT
abundance: -; v_gene: TRBV4-2; d_gene: -; j_gene: TRBJ1-2; CDR3aa: CASSQLLRGDKDYGYTF; CDR3nt: TGTGCCAGCAGCCAACTCCTCCGCGGGGACAAGGACTATGGCTACACCTTC
abundance: few; v_gene: TRBV5-1; d_gene: TRBD1; j_gene: TRBJ1-1; CDR3aa: CASQPGQGNTEAFF; CDR3nt: TGCGCCAGCCAACCTGGACAGGGGAACACTGAAGCTTTCTTT
abundance: few; v_gene: TRBV24-1; d_gene: TRBD1; j_gene: TRBJ2-1; CDR3aa: CATSDSLTGVREQFF; CDR3nt: TGTGCCACCAGTGATTCCTTGACAGGGGTGAGGGAGCAGTTCTTC
abundance: -; v_gene: TRBV4-3; d_gene: -; j_gene: TRBJ2-3; CDR3aa: CASSQEGATPDTQYF; CDR3nt: TGCGCCAGCAGCCAAGAGGGGGCTACCCCCGATACGCAGTATTTT
abundance: -; v_gene: TRBV10-3; d_gene: -; j_gene: TRBJ2-3; CDR3aa: CAISPSLDTQYF; CDR3nt: TGTGCCATCAGTCCTAGCCTCGATACGCAGTATTTT
abundance: -; v_gene: TRBV25-1; d_gene: -; j_gene: TRBJ2-7; CDR3aa: CASSESGGMAYEQYF; CDR3nt: TGTGCCAGCAGTGAATCTGGGGGAATGGCCTACGAGCAGTACTTC
abundance: few; v_gene: TRBV20-1; d_gene: TRBD1; j_gene: TRBJ1-6; CDR3aa: CSASGTVDSPLHF; CDR3nt: TGCAGTGCTTCCGGGACAGTCGATTCACCCCTCCACTTT
abundance: -; v_gene: TRBV29-1; d_gene: TRBD1; j_gene: TRBJ2-7; CDR3aa: CSVGQARDYEQYF; CDR3nt: TGCAGCGTGGGACAGGCCCGGGACTACGAGCAGTACTTC
abundance: -; v_gene: TRBV7-9; d_gene: TRBD1; j_gene: TRBJ2-1; CDR3aa: CASSLQGHNEQFF; CDR3nt: TGTGCCAGCAGCCTACAGGGGCACAATGAGCAGTTCTTC
abundance: few; v_gene: TRBV5-1; d_gene: TRBD2; j_gene: TRBJ2-3; CDR3aa: CASSLAGRAPSTDTQYF; CDR3nt: TGCGCCAGCAGCTTGGCCGGGAGGGCCCCTAGCACAGATACGCAGTATTTT
abundance: few; v_gene: TRBV4-3; d_gene: TRBD2; j_gene: TRBJ2-5; CDR3aa: CASSQDRGTSETQYF; CDR3nt: TGCGCCAGCAGCCAAGATCGGGGGACTAGTGAGACCCAGTACTTC
abundance: few; v_gene: TRBV29-1; d_gene: -; j_gene: TRBJ1-2; CDR3aa: CSGLGGGGDGYTF; CDR3nt: TGCAGCGGCCTCGGCGGGGGCGGTGATGGCTACACCTTC
abundance: -; v_gene: TRBV5-6; d_gene: -; j_gene: TRBJ1-1; CDR3aa: CASSLGGRAAFF; CDR3nt: TGTGCCAGCAGCTTGGGAGGGCGCGCGGCTTTCTTT
abundance: once; v_gene: TRBV24-1; d_gene: TRBD2; j_gene: TRBJ2-1; CDR3aa: CATSDASGTSGRSEQFF; CDR3nt: TGTGCCACCAGTGACGCCTCCGGGACTAGCGGGAGAAGTGAGCAGTTCTTC
abundance: few; v_gene: TRBV7-2; d_gene: TRBD2; j_gene: TRBJ2-7; CDR3aa: CASSPRTSGDYEQYF; CDR3nt: TGTGCCAGCAGCCCTCGGACTAGTGGGGACTACGAGCAGTACTTC
abundance: -; v_gene: TRBV29-1; d_gene: -; j_gene: TRBJ1-2; CDR3aa: CSVDVRGGYGYTF; CDR3nt: TGCAGCGTTGATGTCAGGGGAGGCTATGGCTACACCTTC
abundance: few; v_gene: TRBV6-5; d_gene: -; j_gene: TRBJ2-3; CDR3aa: CASSYHLAGSTDTQYF; CDR3nt: TGTGCCAGCAGTTACCACCTAGCTGGCAGCACAGATACGCAGTATTTT
abundance: -; v_gene: TRBV24-1; d_gene: TRBD1; j_gene: TRBJ2-1; CDR3aa: CATSAYRGLDEQFF; CDR3nt: TGTGCCACCAGTGCTTACAGGGGGTTGGATGAGCAGTTCTTC
abundance: few; v_gene: TRBV18; d_gene: -; j_gene: TRBJ2-2; CDR3aa: CASSTYTGELFF; CDR3nt: TGTGCCAGCTCAACTTACACCGGGGAGCTGTTTTTT
abundance: many; v_gene: TRBV5-1; d_gene: TRBD2; j_gene: TRBJ2-7; CDR3aa: CASSSGAGGVYEQYF; CDR3nt: TGCGCCAGCAGCAGTGGAGCGGGAGGGGTCTACGAGCAGTACTTC
abundance: -; v_gene: TRBV6-5; d_gene: TRBD1; j_gene: TRBJ1-5; CDR3aa: CASRRDRPLKPQHF; CDR3nt: TGTGCCAGCCGACGGGACAGGCCCCTAAAGCCCCAGCATTTT
abundance: few; v_gene: TRBV7-8; d_gene: -; j_gene: TRBJ1-2; CDR3aa: CASSLVASSTRNYGYTF; CDR3nt: TGTGCCAGCAGCTTAGTGGCTAGCTCAACCCGTAACTATGGCTACACCTTC
abundance: -; v_gene: TRBV25-1; d_gene: TRBD2; j_gene: TRBJ2-5; CDR3aa: CASRPVSGGRQETQYF; CDR3nt: TGTGCCAGCAGGCCGGTCAGCGGGGGGCGCCAAGAGACCCAGTACTTC
abundance: -; v_gene: TRBV7-2; d_gene: TRBD1; j_gene: TRBJ1-6; CDR3aa: CASSPSRDRNSPLNF; CDR3nt: TGTGCCAGCAGCCCGTCCCGGGACAGGAATTCACCCCTCAACTTT
abundance: few; v_gene: TRBV6-1; d_gene: -; j_gene: TRBJ1-1; CDR3aa: CASRSRDEPEAFF; CDR3nt: TGTGCCAGCAGGTCCCGGGATGAACCCGAAGCTTTCTTT
abundance: -; v_gene: TRBV7-8; d_gene: TRBD2; j_gene: TRBJ2-3; CDR3aa: CASSGPGLAERTDTQYF; CDR3nt: TGTGCCAGCAGCGGGCCGGGACTAGCGGAGCGCACAGATACGCAGTATTTT
abundance: few; v_gene: TRBV5-1; d_gene: -; j_gene: TRBJ2-3; CDR3aa: CASSFPPDTQYF; CDR3nt: TGCGCCAGCAGCTTTCCCCCAGATACGCAGTATTTT